This entry features one T cell receptor (beta chain) sequence. The antigen is undetermined. The CDR3 is 16 residues long. V lost 2 bases to trimming and J lost 0 bases, with 16 bases between them. Germline CDR1 and CDR2: GTSNPN and SVGIG (reference sequence). The data stem from a study of response to subunit inactivated influenza vaccine. Study-wide results and limits: Each seasonal flu vaccination may recruit only limited new T cells, authors suggested.

Each CDR3 protein gets one entry after TCRdb re-called the RT-PCR reads with MiXCR. The table includes about 160,000 distinct CDR3 sequences, approximately 11% detected once. The sequencing here drew on non-naive T cells sorted from PBMCs, taken about 40 days after vaccination. The clonotype comes from a man aged 45 to 65 who received an inactivated influenza vaccine. The chain recombines TRBV30 with TRBJ2-5; possibly TRBD1 for D (5 bases). The CDR3 DNA follows: TGTGCCTGGAGTCACAGGAGCCCGAAGAACCAAGAGACCCAGTACTTC. It encodes CAWSHRSPKNQETQYF. The whole variable domain, filled in from reference TRBV30 and TRBJ2-5, reads SQTIHQWPATLVQPVGSPLSLECTVEGTSNPNLYWYRQAAGRGLQLLFYSVGIGQISSEVPQNLSASRPQDRQFILSSKKLLLSDSGFYLCAWSHRSPKNQETQYFGPGTRLLVL.